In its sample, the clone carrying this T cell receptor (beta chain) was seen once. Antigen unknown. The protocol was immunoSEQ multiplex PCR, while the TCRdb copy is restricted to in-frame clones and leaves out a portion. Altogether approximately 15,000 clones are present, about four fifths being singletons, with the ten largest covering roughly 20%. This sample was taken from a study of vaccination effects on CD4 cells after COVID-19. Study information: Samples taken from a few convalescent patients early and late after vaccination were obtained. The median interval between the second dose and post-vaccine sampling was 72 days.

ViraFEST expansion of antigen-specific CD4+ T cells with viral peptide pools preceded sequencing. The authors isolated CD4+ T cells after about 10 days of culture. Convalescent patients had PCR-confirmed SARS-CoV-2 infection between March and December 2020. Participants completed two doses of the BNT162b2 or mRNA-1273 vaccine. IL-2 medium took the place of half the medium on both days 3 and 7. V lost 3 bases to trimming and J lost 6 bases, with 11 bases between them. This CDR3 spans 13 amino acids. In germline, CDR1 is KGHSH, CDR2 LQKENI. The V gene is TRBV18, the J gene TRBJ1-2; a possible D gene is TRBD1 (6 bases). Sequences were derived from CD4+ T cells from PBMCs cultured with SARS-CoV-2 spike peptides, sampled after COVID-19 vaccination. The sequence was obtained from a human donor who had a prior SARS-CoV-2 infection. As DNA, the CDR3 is TGTGCCAGCTCACCGAGACAGGAAGATGGCTACACCTTC. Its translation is CASSPRQEDGYTF.